The T cell receptor (beta chain) under discussion was sequenced for a study of cytomegalovirus exposure and HLA in healthy donors. Findings of the study overall: Researchers reported that a few CMV-associated chains were confirmed in vitro as CMV antigen-specific.

Clones were read by immunoSEQ multiplex PCR, and TCRdb kept only the in-frame ones, dropping some. This table has about 140,000 clones, around 90% appearing once. CDR1 SNHLY and CDR2 FYNNEI come from the germline V gene. This CDR3 comprises 15 residues. Unmatched junction bases numbered 5, after V lost 4 bases and J lost 1 base. To note about this clone: What it binds is unknown.

This chain links TRBV2 with TRBJ2-7; 9 positions match TRBD2. Sequenced sample: PBMCs. The receptor's source is a man between 18 and 29 years old in good health and CMV-seropositive. CDR3: CASSAETSGSYEQYF. In DNA form, the CDR3 reads TGTGCCAGCAGTGCCGAGACTAGCGGATCCTACGAGCAGTACTTC.